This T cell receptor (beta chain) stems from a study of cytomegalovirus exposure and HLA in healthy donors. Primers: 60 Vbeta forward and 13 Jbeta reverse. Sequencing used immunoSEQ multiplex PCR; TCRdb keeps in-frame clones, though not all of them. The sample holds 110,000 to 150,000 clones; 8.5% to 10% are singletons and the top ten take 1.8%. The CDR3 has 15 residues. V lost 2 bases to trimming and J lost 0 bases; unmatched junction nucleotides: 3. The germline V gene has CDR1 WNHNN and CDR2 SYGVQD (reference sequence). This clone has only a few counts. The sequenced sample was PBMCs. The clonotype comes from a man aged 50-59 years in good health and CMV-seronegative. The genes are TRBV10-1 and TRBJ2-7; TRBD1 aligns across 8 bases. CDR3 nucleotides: TGCGCCAGCAGTGAGGGCAGGGGGCCCTCCTACGAGCAGTACTTC. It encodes CASSEGRGPSYEQYF.